This T cell receptor (beta chain) was recovered during a study of blood T cell repertoires in COVID-19. Data came from immunoSEQ multiplex PCR; TCRdb stores just in-frame clones and leaves some out. The sample has 290,000 or so clones, around nine tenths seen once; the top ten hold 1.3%. Germline V CDR1 and CDR2: MNHNY, SVGAGI (reference sequence). The germline V and J ends were trimmed by 6 bases and 9 bases, with 12 bases remaining between them. CDR3 length equals 12 residues. This clone was counted only a few times. The chain employs TRBV6-6 and TRBJ2-1; D is unresolved. The sequencing input was peripheral blood. The receptor was derived from a man between 65 and 85 years old with acute or convalescent COVID-19. The CDR3 loop reads CASRGLTGEQFF. DNA of the CDR3: TGTGCCAGCAGGGGCCTTACCGGTGAGCAGTTCTTC.